This T cell receptor (beta chain) was identified in a study of T-cell memory formation after mild COVID-19. General study results and limits: Several responding clones turned up in pre-infection memory, indicating that cross-reactive memory may have taken part.

This CDR3 contains 15 residues. V trimming: 3 bases; J trimming: 4 bases; junction bases outside the gene matches: 3. 5'RACE with constant-segment primers built TCRalpha and TCRbeta cDNA libraries with UMIs. A single record per CDR3 protein comes from TCRdb applying MiXCR to the 5' RACE reads. Among approximately 490,000 distinct CDR3 sequences listed, about a fifth were seen once. This clonotype showed up just a few times. Its antigen is not identified. The source of this sequence is an adult woman who had mild COVID-19 (a few samples of this study predate the infection). Cell type and time point are not known. This chain links TRBV12-3 or TRBV12-4 with TRBJ2-3; TRBD2 aligns across 11 bases. Sample: PBMCs or a T cell subset sorted from them (not recorded which). CDR3 sequence (DNA): TGTGCCAGCAGTTTTCTAGCGGGGGGCGCAGATACGCAGTATTTT. Encoded protein: CASSFLAGGADTQYF.